The 28 T cell receptor beta chains listed next were all sequenced from one sample in a study of T cell changes during pregnancy in multiple sclerosis. Generated by immunoSEQ multiplex PCR, the TCRdb table keeps only in-frame clones and is missing some. The table has around 63,000 clones, roughly nine tenths seen once; the top ten hold 1% to 1.5%. Sequencing was performed on peripheral blood, taken after pregnancy. All receptors come from a female donor in good health, enrolled as a control in a pregnancy study.

In DNA form, the CDR3 reads TGTGCCTGGAGTGTATCGCCAGTGAACACTGAAGCTTTCTTT. The encoded protein is CAWSVSPVNTEAFF. The rearrangement uses TRBV30 and TRBJ1-1, with unresolved D. The germline V and J ends were trimmed by 0 bases and 0 bases, with 8 bases remaining between them. The CDR3 loop spans 14 amino acids. In germline, CDR1 is GTSNPN, CDR2 SVGIG (reference sequence).

J is TRBJ2-1 and V is TRBV7-2; TRBD2 matches at 10 bases. Germline CDR1 SGHTA, CDR2 FQGNSA. The CDR3 length is 19 residues. J lost 0 bases, V lost 0 bases, and 8 bases had no gene match. CDR3 amino acids: CASSLALNSGGSSYNEQFF. In DNA form, the CDR3 reads TGTGCCAGCAGCTTAGCGTTGAATAGCGGGGGGAGCTCCTACAATGAGCAGTTCTTC.

The genes are TRBV11-1 and TRBJ2-7; 12 nucleotides agree with TRBD1. With V trimmed by 5 bases and J by 0 bases, 5 bases remained unmatched. The CDR3 runs to 16 residues. Germline assignment: CDR1 SGHAT and CDR2 FQDESV (reference sequence). The CDR3 bases are TGTGCCAGCAGCCCGCCGGGACAGGGGGCCTCCTACGAGCAGTACTTC. Translated: CASSPPGQGASYEQYF. The variable domain in full, with the rest retrieved from reference TRBV11-1 and TRBJ2-7, is EAEVAQSPRYKITEKSQAVAFWCDPISGHATLYWYRQILGQGPELLVQFQDESVVDDSQLPKDRFSAERLKGVDSTLKIQPAELGDSAMYLCASSPPGQGASYEQYFGPGTRLTVT.

The rearrangement links TRBV5-5 to TRBJ1-1; D is unresolved. Trimming stripped 1 base from V and 1 base from J, with 20 bases between. This CDR3 comprises 18 residues. Per germline, CDR1 SGHKS and CDR2 YYEKEE (reference sequence). The CDR3 sequence is CASSLHWSGAPRNTEAFF. The CDR3 DNA sequence: TGTGCCAGCAGCTTGCACTGGTCGGGAGCCCCAAGGAACACTGAAGCTTTCTTT.

The gene calls are TRBV25-1 and TRBJ1-2; D unclear. The V end lost 5 bases, the J end lost 5 bases, and 12 bases lay between the germline ends. Germline CDR1 MGHDK, CDR2 SYGVNS. This CDR3 comprises 13 residues. The CDR3 spells CASSPLAAYGYTF. DNA of the CDR3: TGTGCCAGCAGTCCTCTGGCGGCTTATGGCTACACCTTC.

The chain joins TRBV4-3 to TRBJ1-2; TRBD1 is a possible D gene (6 bases). The germline CDR1 and CDR2 sequences are LGHNA and YSLEER. Trimming pared 1 base from V and 5 bases from J, leaving 14 bases between. The CDR3 has 15 amino acids. CDR3 in DNA: TGCGCCAGCAGCCAAGGGACAGTAGAACCTTATGGCTACACCTTC. This codes for CASSQGTVEPYGYTF.

This chain links TRBV29-1 with TRBJ1-5, with 7 bases lining up with TRBD1. J gave up 7 bases and V 4 bases, and 7 bases lay outside the gene matches. The CDR3 covers 13 residues. Germline CDR1 is SQVTM and CDR2 is ANQGSEA. The CDR3 region is CSVAQGVGQPQHF. The CDR3 DNA sequence: TGCAGCGTTGCCCAGGGGGTCGGGCAGCCCCAGCATTTT.

The chain joins TRBV7-9 to TRBJ1-2, with 9 nucleotides matching TRBD1. The J segment lost 7 bases and the V segment lost 1 base, leaving 10 bases of the junction unmatched. CDR3 length: 16 residues. The germline CDR1 and CDR2 sequences are SEHNR and FQNEAQ (reference sequence). The DNA of the CDR3 is TGTGCCAGCAGCTTAGGTGCCGTGGGGACAGGGTTTGGCTACACCTTC. Its translation: CASSLGAVGTGFGYTF.

The chain joins TRBV6-5 to TRBJ2-7; D is possibly TRBD1 (6 bases). The CDR3 has 14 amino acids. V lost 4 bases and J lost 2, with 12 bases in between. CDR1 is MNHEY and CDR2 is SVGAGI in the germline V gene. CDR3 loop: CASSSPRQAYEQYF. CDR3 DNA: TGTGCCAGCAGTTCCCCCCGACAGGCCTACGAGCAGTACTTC.

The chain combines TRBV11-3 with TRBJ2-3; no clear D gene. Trimming pared 1 base from V and 2 bases from J, leaving 10 bases between. Germline CDR1 SGHNT, CDR2 YENEEA. CDR3 length: 15 amino acids. For the CDR3, the DNA is TGTGCCAGCAGCTTAGGGCAGTACGACACAGATACGCAGTATTTT. Protein sequence: CASSLGQYDTDTQYF.

The DNA for the CDR3 is TGTGCCAGTAGTATAGTGGTAGGGGGAAATTCACCCCTCCACTTT. Its translation is CASSIVVGGNSPLHF. The chain recombines TRBV19 with TRBJ1-6; possible D gene TRBD1, 6 bases. With 1 base removed from V and 7 bases from J, the gap between germline ends came to 11 bases. Looked up from germline, CDR1 is LNHDA and CDR2 is SQIVND (reference sequence). The CDR3 consists of 15 residues.

V and J are TRBV6-6 and TRBJ1-2, with D tentatively TRBD1 (5 bases). V was clipped by 5 bases and J by 0 bases, with 13 bases between them. This CDR3 spans 15 amino acids. Germline V gene sequence: CDR1 MNHNY, CDR2 SVGAGI (reference sequence). The CDR3 reads CASSTPTASNYGYTF. Here the CDR3 DNA reads TGTGCCAGCAGTACGCCGACAGCTTCTAACTATGGCTACACCTTC.

V is TRBV29-1 and J is TRBJ2-7; tentatively, D is TRBD2 (5 bases). The CDR3 is 12 amino acids. V was pared by 4 bases and J by 2 bases, with 9 bases between. Germline CDR1 is SQVTM and CDR2 is ANQGSEA. The CDR3 coding sequence is TGCAGCGTTGCATCGGGAACCTACGAGCAGTACTTC. This sequence encodes CSVASGTYEQYF.

The chain joins TRBV7-8 to TRBJ1-2; TRBD1 matches 9 bases. The CDR3 loop spans 15 amino acids. Trimming cost V 1 base and J 11 bases; bases outside gene matches: 11. Germline loops: CDR1 SGHVS, CDR2 FQNEAQ. The CDR3 sequence is CASSLDGTGTRLYTF. The CDR3 DNA sequence: TGTGCCAGCAGCTTAGATGGGACAGGGACTCGTTTATACACCTTC. The whole variable domain, filled in from reference TRBV7-8 and TRBJ1-2, reads GAGVSQSPRYKVAKRGQDVALRCDPISGHVSLFWYQQALGQGPEFLTYFQNEAQLDKSGLPSDRFFAERPEGSVSTLKIQRTQQEDSAVYLCASSLDGTGTRLYTFGSGTRLTVV.

The CDR3 DNA reads as TGTGCCAGCAGCCAAGATGCCCCGGGACAGGGGGATGAAAAACTGTTTTTT. Amino acids: CASSQDAPGQGDEKLFF. This sequence joins TRBV4-2 and TRBJ1-4; TRBD1 matches 11 bases. Losses at the gene ends were 0 bases for V and 6 bases for J; bases not matched to a gene: 6. The CDR3 is made up of 17 amino acids. Germline V gene data show CDR1 as LGHNA and CDR2 as YNFKEQ.

This chain connects TRBV7-8 to TRBJ2-2; D is unclear. Trimming took 5 bases from V and 3 from J, leaving 10 bases between them. The CDR3 length is 14 residues. From germline, CDR1 is SGHVS and CDR2 FQNEAQ. This chain's CDR3 is CASSPSGYTGELFF. Written as DNA, the CDR3 is TGTGCCAGCAGCCCTTCCGGGTACACCGGGGAGCTGTTTTTT.

The chain has TRBV21-1 and TRBJ1-2; whether TRBD1, the table's D call, matches the DNA was not checked. TRBV21-1 is termed a pseudogene. The length of the CDR3 is 16 residues. This CDR3 is CASSKAKITDDYGYTF. CDR3 bases: TGTGCCAGCAGCAAAGCAAAAATAACAGACGACTATGGCTACACCTTC.

V is TRBV19 and J is TRBJ2-7; D is possibly TRBD1 (6 bases). The V gene lost 6 bases and the J gene lost 0 bases, with 15 bases spanning the gap. The V gene's germline CDR1 is LNHDA and CDR2 SQIVND (reference sequence). CDR3 size: 15 residues. This CDR3 reads CASSSTWDTSYEQYF. The CDR3 nucleotides read TGTGCCAGTAGCTCTACCTGGGACACCTCCTACGAGCAGTACTTC.

This chain uses TRBV4-2 with TRBJ2-7; TRBD1 aligns across 8 bases. This CDR3 is 14 amino acids long. Germline V CDR1 and CDR2: LGHNA, YNFKEQ. The ends lost 4 bases at V and 3 bases at J; junction bases unmatched: 5. Written as DNA, the CDR3 is TGTGCCAGCAGCCCGCCGGACAGGGACTACGAGCAGTACTTC. Translated, it gives CASSPPDRDYEQYF.

V is TRBV11-2 and J is TRBJ1-3, with 7 bases fitting TRBD1. The CDR3 spans 13 residues. Per the germline V gene, CDR1 is SGHAT and CDR2 is FQNNGV. The DNA for the CDR3 is TGTGCGACAGGGAATATAGCTGGAAACACCATATATTTT. This codes for CATGNIAGNTIYF.

The chain joins TRBV6-1 to TRBJ1-1; 7 bases are a match to TRBD1. Germline CDR1 reads MNHNS; CDR2 reads SASEGT. J gave up 0 bases and V 2 bases, and 6 bases lay outside the gene matches. The CDR3 runs to 16 residues. The DNA for the CDR3 is TGTGCCAGCAGTGAAACACAGGGGTCGGTGAACACTGAAGCTTTCTTT. This sequence encodes CASSETQGSVNTEAFF.

The chain couples TRBV13 to TRBJ1-6; D ambiguous. V was trimmed by 1 base and J by 10 bases, leaving 5 bases between them. This CDR3 is 12 amino acids long. Germline CDR1 reads PRHDT; CDR2 reads FYEKMQ (reference sequence). The CDR3 DNA reads TGTGCCAGCAGCTTAGCTCCCTCACCCCTCCACTTT. It codes for CASSLAPSPLHF.

This chain connects TRBV18 to TRBJ1-2, with TRBD1 matching 12 bases. V shed 3 bases and J 3 bases; nucleotides not matched to a gene: 8. This CDR3 has 17 residues. From germline, CDR1 is KGHSH and CDR2 LQKENI. Here the CDR3 reads CASSPNPGTGGHYGYTF. Here the CDR3 DNA reads TGTGCCAGCTCACCCAATCCCGGGACAGGGGGCCACTATGGCTACACCTTC.

The J gene is TRBJ2-3, the V gene TRBV11-2; D gene uncertain. The CDR3 loop spans 15 amino acids. V lost 5 bases and J 2 bases, leaving 14 bases between the germline ends. Germline V gene lookup returns CDR1 SGHAT and CDR2 FQNNGV. The CDR3 DNA follows: TGTGCCAGCAGCCTAAGTTCCAGGTTCACAGATACGCAGTATTTT. Translating gives CASSLSSRFTDTQYF.

This clone was recorded once. V gene TRBV30 combines with J gene TRBJ2-4; D might be TRBD2 (6 bases). From germline, CDR1 is GTSNPN and CDR2 SVGIG (reference sequence). Trimming took off 0 bases at V and 3 bases at J, with 12 bases between the two ends. The CDR3 consists of 15 residues. The DNA for the CDR3 is TGTGCCTGGAGTGTATGGCGGGGCAGCAAAAACATTCAGTACTTC. Translation: CAWSVWRGSKNIQYF.

The J gene is TRBJ2-1, the V gene TRBV9, with TRBD1 identical over 8 bases. In germline, CDR1 is SGDLS, CDR2 YYNGEE. The CDR3 is made up of 15 amino acids. Trimming removed 3 bases from V and 5 bases from J; junction bases left unmatched: 7. The CDR3 nucleotides read TGTGCCAGCAGCGCAGGACAGGGAATCCACAATGAGCAGTTCTTC. This translates into CASSAGQGIHNEQFF.

CDR3 sequence reads: CATSRGAGAFF. The CDR3 coding sequence is TGTGCCACCAGCCGGGGGGCGGGAGCTTTCTTT. This chain connects TRBV15 to TRBJ1-1; D is perhaps TRBD1 (6 bases). Trimming removed 5 bases from V and 10 bases from J, with 11 bases in between. The CDR3 extends over 11 amino acids. Looked up from germline, CDR1 is LNHNV and CDR2 is YYDKDF (reference sequence).

The chain combines TRBV9 with TRBJ2-2; D unclear. The V end was cut by 3 bases, the J end by 3 bases, with 3 bases between. The CDR3 is made up of 12 amino acids. Germline CDR1 SGDLS, CDR2 YYNGEE. The CDR3 nucleotides read TGTGCCAGCAGCGGCGACACCGGGGAGCTGTTTTTT. It is translated as CASSGDTGELFF.